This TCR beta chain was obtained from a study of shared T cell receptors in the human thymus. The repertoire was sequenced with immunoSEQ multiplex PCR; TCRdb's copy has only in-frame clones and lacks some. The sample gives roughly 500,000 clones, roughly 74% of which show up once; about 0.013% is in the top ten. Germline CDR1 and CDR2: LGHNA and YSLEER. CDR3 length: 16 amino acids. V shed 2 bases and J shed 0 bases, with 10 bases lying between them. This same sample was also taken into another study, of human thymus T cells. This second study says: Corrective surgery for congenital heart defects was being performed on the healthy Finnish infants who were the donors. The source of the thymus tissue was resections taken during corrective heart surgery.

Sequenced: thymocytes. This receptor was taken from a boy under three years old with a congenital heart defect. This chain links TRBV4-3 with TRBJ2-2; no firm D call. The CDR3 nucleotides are TGCGCCAGCAGCCAAACGGGTTTACCGAACACCGGGGAGCTGTTTTTT. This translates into CASSQTGLPNTGELFF.